These 13 T cell receptor beta chains originate from one sample sequenced in a study of CD8 T cells in Susac syndrome. The RNA, about 0.45 to 1 ug, was put through reverse transcription using random hexamers. TCRdb called the immunoSEQ multiplex PCR reads again in MiXCR, with one record for every CDR3 protein. The table includes about 180,000 distinct CDR3 sequences, approximately 96% detected once. The sample consisted of CD4+ T cells from PBMCs. These receptors were collected from a human donor with multiple sclerosis.

The rearrangement uses TRBV29-1 and TRBJ1-2; TRBD1 aligns across 8 bases. The J segment lost 8 bases and the V segment lost 7 bases, leaving 12 bases of the junction unmatched. The germline CDR1 and CDR2 sequences are SQVTM and ANQGSEA. The CDR3 has 13 residues. The CDR3 spells CSADRGGGQGYTF. The CDR3 DNA reads as TGCAGCGCTGACAGGGGCGGCGGGCAAGGCTACACCTTC.

The chain links TRBV28 to TRBJ2-3; the D gene is possibly TRBD1 (6 bases). V was shortened by 5 bases and J by 2 bases, with 11 bases between the two germline ends. CDR1 and CDR2 from the germline V gene are MDHEN and SYDVKM. The CDR3 sequence is 14 residues long. The DNA of the CDR3 is TGTGCCAGCAGTAGAGGGGGAAACACAGATACGCAGTATTTT. Translation: CASSRGGNTDTQYF.

The chain combines TRBV6-2 or TRBV6-3 with TRBJ2-7, with D tentatively TRBD2 (5 bases). The ends were cut back, 6 bases at V and 0 bases at J, with 18 bases in the middle. This CDR3 region has 16 residues. Looked up from germline, CDR1 is MNHEY and CDR2 is SVGEGT. The CDR3: CASSSPRGLSSYEQYF. CDR3 nucleotides: TGTGCCAGCAGCTCTCCGCGCGGGTTGAGCTCCTACGAGCAGTACTTC.

The chain carries TRBV18 and TRBJ2-5, with D perhaps assigned TRBD1 or TRBD2 (6 bases each). The V and J ends lost 2 bases and 4 bases respectively, with 14 bases between them. CDR3 length: 15 amino acids. CDR1 and CDR2 from the germline V gene are KGHSH and LQKENI. This chain's CDR3 is CASSPMGGAVETQYF. For the CDR3, the DNA is TGTGCCAGCTCACCAATGGGGGGCGCGGTAGAGACCCAGTACTTC.

The chain carries TRBV18 and TRBJ1-1, with no clear D. CDR1 is KGHSH, CDR2 LQKENI, per germline. The CDR3 length is 14 residues. Trimming took off 3 bases at V and 6 bases at J, with 14 bases between the two ends. CDR3 amino acids: CASSPPASVPEAFF. For the CDR3, the DNA is TGTGCCAGCTCACCTCCCGCCTCGGTACCTGAAGCTTTCTTT. Full variable domain (missing parts from reference TRBV18 and TRBJ1-1): NAGVMQNPRHLVRRRGQEARLRCSPMKGHSHVYWYRQLPEEGLKFMVYLQKENIIDESGMPKERFSAEFPKEGPSILRIQQVVRGDSAAYFCASSPPASVPEAFFGQGTRLTVV.

The chain links TRBV24-1 to TRBJ1-1; the D gene is possibly TRBD1 (6 bases). Germline CDR1 and CDR2: KGHDR and SFDVKD. The CDR3 has 13 amino acids. Trimming left V 5 bases short and J 3 bases short, with 9 bases between. CDR3 loop: CATSANRDTEAFF. The CDR3, as DNA: TGTGCCACCAGTGCCAACAGGGACACTGAAGCTTTCTTT.

The chain recombines TRBV30 with TRBJ2-2; D not certain. The germline CDR1 and CDR2 sequences are GTSNPN and SVGIG (reference sequence). The CDR3 consists of 14 residues. Trimming removed 4 bases at V and 7 bases at J, with 16 bases between. The CDR3 sequence: CAWTLMDPGGELFF. The CDR3 bases are TGTGCCTGGACCCTAATGGATCCCGGCGGGGAGCTGTTTTTT.

The chain joins TRBV29-1 to TRBJ1-2; unclear D gene. CDR1 is SQVTM, CDR2 ANQGSEA, per germline. V was shortened by 3 bases and J by 2 bases, with 7 bases between the two germline ends. This CDR3 is 12 amino acids long. The CDR3 reads CSVESQNYGYTF. The CDR3 nucleotides read TGCAGCGTTGAGTCACAGAACTATGGCTACACCTTC. The whole variable domain, remainder taken from reference TRBV29-1 and TRBJ1-2, is SAVISQKPSRDICQRGTSLTIQCQVDSQVTMMFWYRQQPGQSLTLIATANQGSEATYESGFVIDKFPISRPNLTFSTLTVSNMSPEDSSIYLCSVESQNYGYTFGSGTRLTVV.

This clonotype has only one observation. V usage is TRBV24-1 and J usage is TRBJ2-5, with 10 bases matching TRBD2. This CDR3 spans 15 amino acids. The germline V gene encodes CDR1 KGHDR and CDR2 SFDVKD. V was pared by 4 bases and J by 3 bases, with 4 bases of the junction left unmatched. CDR3 protein: CATSEPAGGKETQYF. The CDR3 region has the DNA TGTGCCACCAGTGAGCCAGCGGGGGGGAAAGAGACCCAGTACTTC.

V gene TRBV20-1 combines with J gene TRBJ2-5, with 7 positions matching TRBD2. V was clipped by 7 bases and J by 7 bases; unmatched bases: 15. Germline loops: CDR1 DFQATT, CDR2 SNEGSKA (reference sequence). This CDR3 region has 14 residues. In DNA form, the CDR3 reads TGCAGTGGGGGTTGGGAGGGGCCTACGGGGACCCAGTACTTC. The encoded protein is CSGGWEGPTGTQYF.

The chain recombines TRBV30 with TRBJ2-1; a possible D gene is TRBD2 (5 bases). Germline loops: CDR1 GTSNPN, CDR2 SVGIG (reference sequence). V was pared by 5 bases and J by 0 bases, with 14 bases between. There are 15 residues in the CDR3. The chain's CDR3 is CAWSLGMSSYNEQFF. The CDR3 nucleotides read TGTGCCTGGTCCCTCGGGATGAGCTCCTACAATGAGCAGTTCTTC. Looking up the rest from reference TRBV30 and TRBJ2-1 gives the full variable domain: SQTIHQWPATLVQPVGSPLSLECTVEGTSNPNLYWYRQAAGRGLQLLFYSVGIGQISSEVPQNLSASRPQDRQFILSSKKLLLSDSGFYLCAWSLGMSSYNEQFFGPGTRLTVL.

The chain has TRBV4-2 and TRBJ1-4; no definite D call. V lost 0 bases to trimming and J lost 0 bases, with 8 bases between them. The CDR3 totals 16 residues. Germline V gene sequence: CDR1 LGHNA, CDR2 YNFKEQ. The DNA of the CDR3 is TGTGCCAGCAGCCAAGACAGAACCGCAACTAATGAAAAACTGTTTTTT. This codes for CASSQDRTATNEKLFF.

The chain combines TRBV4-2 with TRBJ2-1; 14 bases match TRBD2. There are 19 residues in the CDR3. Per germline, CDR1 LGHNA and CDR2 YNFKEQ. With V trimmed by 2 bases and J by 1 base, 7 bases remained unmatched. The CDR3 sequence: CASSQIPGLAGVSYNEQFF. The CDR3 bases are TGTGCCAGCAGCCAAATCCCGGGACTAGCGGGGGTATCCTACAATGAGCAGTTCTTC.